This T cell receptor beta chain was obtained from a study of T cells in Graves' hyperthyroidism and ophthalmopathy. Regions amplified from RNA transcripts were the TCR beta CDR3 regions. During a first-round RT-PCR of the TCR CDR3, the HTBI primer set was used. TCRdb reanalysed the multiplex PCR reads using MiXCR and keeps one entry per CDR3 protein. Among about 620,000 distinct CDR3 sequences listed, about a sixth were seen once. Trimming pared 4 bases from V and 9 bases from J, leaving 15 bases between. The CDR3 is made up of 14 amino acids. Study-wide results and limits: Researchers found most expanded thyroid clonotypes above 0.001 in blood as well. Before onset, by a median of about seven months, the model predicted ophthalmopathy.

Recently diagnosed hyperthyroidism of less than 2 months' duration affected patients aged 18 to 65. On the basis of clinical symptoms, serum thyroxine and TRAb, thyroid ultrasound and orbital computed tomography, diagnoses were made. This clonotype was picked up many times. Antigen specificity is unknown. Sequenced sample: blood. This TCR was recovered from a woman in her twenties or thirties with Graves' hyperthyroidism. J is TRBJ2-2 and V is TRBV12-3 or TRBV12-4; a possible D gene is TRBD2 (6 bases). CDR3: CASSSHPLAWELFF. For the CDR3, the DNA is TGTGCCAGCAGTTCACACCCACTAGCCTGGGAGCTGTTTTTT.